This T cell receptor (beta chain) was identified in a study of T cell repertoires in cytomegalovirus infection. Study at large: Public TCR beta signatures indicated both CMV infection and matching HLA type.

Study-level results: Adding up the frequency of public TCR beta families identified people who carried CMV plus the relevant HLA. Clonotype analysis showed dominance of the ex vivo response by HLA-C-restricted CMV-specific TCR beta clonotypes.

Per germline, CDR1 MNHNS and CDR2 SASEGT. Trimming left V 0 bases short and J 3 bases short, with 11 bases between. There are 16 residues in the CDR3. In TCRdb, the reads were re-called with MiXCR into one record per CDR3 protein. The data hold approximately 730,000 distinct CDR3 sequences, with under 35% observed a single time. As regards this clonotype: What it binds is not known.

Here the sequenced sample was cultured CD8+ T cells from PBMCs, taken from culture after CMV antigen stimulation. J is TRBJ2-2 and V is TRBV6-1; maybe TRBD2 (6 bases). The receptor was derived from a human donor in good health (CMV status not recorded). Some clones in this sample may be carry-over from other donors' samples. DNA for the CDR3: TGTGCCAGCAGTGAAGCGAGGGGAGGTTACACCGGGGAGCTGTTTTTT. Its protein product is CASSEARGGYTGELFF.